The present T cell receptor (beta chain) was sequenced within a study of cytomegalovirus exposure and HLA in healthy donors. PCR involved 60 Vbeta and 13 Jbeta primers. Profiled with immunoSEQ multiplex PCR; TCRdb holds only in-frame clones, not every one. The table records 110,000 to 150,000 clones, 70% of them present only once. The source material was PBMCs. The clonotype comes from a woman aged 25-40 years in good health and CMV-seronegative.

CDR3 coding DNA: TGTGCCATCAGTGAGTCCCGAGCTTCCGGGGAGCTGTTTTTT. This gives the protein CAISESRASGELFF. The genes are TRBV10-3 and TRBJ2-2; D remains unclear. Germline CDR1 ENHRY, CDR2 SYGVKD. Deletions cut 0 bases from V and 6 bases from J, with 8 bases between. The CDR3 contains 14 residues.